This TCR beta chain was recovered during a study of cytomegalovirus exposure and HLA in healthy donors. The CDR3 covers 15 residues. The germline gives CDR1 SEHNR, CDR2 FQNEAQ (reference sequence). V lost 5 bases and J lost 3; bases outside the gene matches: 7. The table came from immunoSEQ multiplex PCR; TCRdb's copy has only in-frame clones and leaves some out. This table has 200,000 to 300,000 clones, about nine tenths appearing once. Sequencing was done on a sample of PBMCs. The clonotype was recovered from a woman between 25 and 40 years old in good health and CMV-seronegative. The rearrangement uses TRBV7-9 and TRBJ1-2, with 9 bases matching TRBD1. CDR3 sequence reads: CASSPGTGRDYGYTF. DNA of the CDR3: TGTGCCAGCAGCCCCGGGACAGGGAGAGACTATGGCTACACCTTC.